The rows below give T cell receptor beta chains drawn from one sample of a study of persistence of HIV-infected CD4 T cells. These receptors have no identified antigens. Assay: immunoSEQ multiplex PCR; the TCRdb copy retains only in-frame clones and omits some. This sample has 35,000 to 55,000 clones; about 88% occur once, and the top ten carry roughly 0.44%. This material consisted of CD4+ T cells sorted from PBMCs after roughly 17-hour stimulation, taken from a patient who received antiretroviral therapy. These receptors all stem from an adult woman with HIV who was CMV-seropositive. CDR3s include the opening cysteine and the closing phenylalanine or tryptophan.

TRBV6-5	TRBJ2-1	CASSLNRDSEQFF
TRBV30	TRBJ1-5	CAWGGNHQPQHF
TRBV5-1	TRBJ1-3	CASSLGTSGNTIYF
TRBV30	TRBJ1-3	CAWQQGFSGNTIYF
TRBV28	TRBJ2-7	CASSLLQGQQYF
TRBV11-3	TRBJ2-3	CASSSGLAGSTDTQYF
TRBV10-3	TRBJ2-2	CAITGQGITGELFF
TRBV5-1	TRBJ2-7	CASSFSPGGYRREQYF
TRBV5-8	TRBJ1-3	CASSLPGTGPTSTIYF
TRBV20-1	TRBJ1-6	CSASRRDGSPLHF
TRBV2	TRBJ2-3	CASSEQGDTQYF
TRBV5-5	TRBJ1-1	CASSLWADEAFF
TRBV6-1	TRBJ1-2	CASSERRNYGYTF
TRBV29-1	TRBJ1-1	CSVDRRDNPWAFF
TRBV7-7	TRBJ2-6	CASSLALGPGANVLTF
TRBV2	TRBJ1-2	CASGYSRDYGYTF
TRBV30	TRBJ2-7	CAWRSRGTYEQYF
TRBV7-9	TRBJ1-6	CASSLGDSPLHF
TRBV30	TRBJ1-4	CAWTTNDKLFF
TRBV19	TRBJ2-1	CASSPDREGNEQFF
TRBV6-1	TRBJ1-2	CASSDVIWYGYTF
TRBV6-1	TRBJ1-2	CASSESGVYGYTF
TRBV27	TRBJ1-2	CASSEVRGSNYGYTF
TRBV30	TRBJ1-1	CAWSKWGGSDTEAFF
TRBV24-1	TRBJ2-3	CATSKAGGGADTQYF
TRBV9	TRBJ1-1	CASSVLGPGSEAFF
TRBV18	TRBJ1-1	CASSPRDTGVGYTEAFF
TRBV3-1/TRBV3-2	TRBJ1-2	CASSQILGGGGYTF
TRBV19	TRBJ2-7	CASSDRGMFYEQYF
TRBV7-6	TRBJ2-2	CASSLYFTGANTGELFF
TRBV5-1	TRBJ2-3	CASSQGTSGAGADTQYF
TRBV5-5	TRBJ1-2	CASSLGFSYPNYGYTF
TRBV19	TRBJ2-3	CASTSRASTDTQYF
TRBV6-5	TRBJ1-3	CASSRSSGNTIYF
TRBV28	TRBJ1-1	CASSLIGSFLEAFF
TRBV6-5	TRBJ1-1	CASSYRQSSGITEAFF
TRBV24-1	TRBJ1-1	CATSDLGRLNTEAFF
TRBV6-6	TRBJ1-1	CASSYGQKNTEAFF
TRBV30	TRBJ1-2	CAWSFRTGGQGYTF
TRBV5-4	TRBJ2-7	CASSVRGGSKEQYF
TRBV2	TRBJ1-2	CASSALGLTGGNYGYTF
TRBV10-2	TRBJ1-1	CASSARHGANTEAFF
TRBV18	TRBJ1-1	CASSPQSRGATEAFF